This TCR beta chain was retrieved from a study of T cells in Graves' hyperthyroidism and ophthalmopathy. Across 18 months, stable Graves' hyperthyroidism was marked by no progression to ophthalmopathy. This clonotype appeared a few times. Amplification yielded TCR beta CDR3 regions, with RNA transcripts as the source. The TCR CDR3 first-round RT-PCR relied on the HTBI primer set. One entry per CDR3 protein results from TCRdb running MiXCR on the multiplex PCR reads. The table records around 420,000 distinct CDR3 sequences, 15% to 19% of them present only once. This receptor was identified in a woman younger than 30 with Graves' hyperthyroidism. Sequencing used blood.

The CDR3 spells CASSVERTSTDTQYF. In nucleotides, the CDR3 is TGTGCCAGCAGCGTTGAGCGGACTAGCACAGATACGCAGTATTTT. The gene calls are TRBV9 and TRBJ2-3; D might be TRBD2 (5 bases). The ends were cut back, 2 bases at V and 0 bases at J, with 10 bases in the middle. The CDR3 loop spans 15 amino acids. Germline V gene sequence: CDR1 SGDLS, CDR2 YYNGEE.